This entry lists 15 T cell receptor beta chains sequenced from one sample in a study of response to subunit inactivated influenza vaccine. In TCRdb, the RT-PCR reads were re-called with MiXCR into one record per CDR3 protein. The table shows about 800,000 distinct CDR3 sequences, with around 21% occurring only once. The starting material was PBMCs from blood, obtained around 5 days after vaccination. Receptor source: a man in his forties or fifties who received an inactivated influenza vaccine.

This clonotype has only a few counts. The chain is built from TRBV28 and TRBJ2-3; D is perhaps TRBD2 (6 bases). Germline V CDR1 and CDR2: MDHEN, SYDVKM. Trimming removed 6 bases at V and 2 bases at J, with 12 bases between. The CDR3 is made up of 14 amino acids. The CDR3 sequence is CASRSSVSTDTQYF. The CDR3, as DNA: TGTGCCAGCAGATCTAGCGTGTCCACAGATACGCAGTATTTT.

This clonotype was detected a few times. The chain uses TRBV2 and TRBJ2-5; tentatively, D is TRBD2 (5 bases). The germline gives CDR1 SNHLY, CDR2 FYNNEI. V was trimmed by 6 bases and J by 4 bases, leaving 21 bases between them. CDR3 length equals 16 residues. In DNA form, the CDR3 reads TGTGCCAGCAGCCGAGGGTCGGGGTATATTTTAGAGACCCAGTACTTC. It specifies CASSRGSGYILETQYF.

This clonotype was seen only a few times. V usage is TRBV11-3 and J usage is TRBJ2-2; TRBD2 agrees at 7 bases. Germline V gene data show CDR1 as SGHNT and CDR2 as YENEEA. V lost 5 bases and J lost 4; bases outside the gene matches: 7. The CDR3 runs to 15 residues. The CDR3: CASSPGGSSTGELFF. In nucleotides, the CDR3 is TGTGCCAGCAGCCCTGGCGGGAGTTCCACCGGGGAGCTGTTTTTT.

This clonotype was observed a few times. CDR3 DNA sequence: TGTGCCAGCAGCAAGACAGAGACCTCCTACGAGCAGTACTTC. Its translation: CASSKTETSYEQYF. The chain links TRBV7-8 to TRBJ2-7; a weak D match, TRBD1 (5 bases). This CDR3 region has 14 residues. The V gene's germline CDR1 is SGHVS and CDR2 FQNEAQ. The V end lost 5 bases, the J end lost 0 bases, and 11 bases lay between the germline ends.

This clonotype was counted a few times. The V gene is TRBV4-2, the J gene TRBJ1-3; weak D call: TRBD1 (6 bases). V lost 2 bases, J lost 2 bases, and 10 bases lay in between. The CDR3 is made up of 15 amino acids. Germline CDR1 LGHNA, CDR2 YNFKEQ. CDR3 region: CASSQNTGTGNTIYF. CDR3 DNA sequence: TGTGCCAGCAGCCAAAATACAGGGACTGGAAACACCATATATTTT.

Note on this clonotype: Mismatch with germline at one junction end may stem from a read error. This chain connects TRBV5-1 to TRBJ2-2, with 8 nucleotides matching TRBD1. Germline CDR1 is SGHRS and CDR2 is YFSETQ. The CDR3 loop spans 15 amino acids. The CDR3 sequence is CASSLQGANTGEPFF. The DNA of the CDR3 is TGCGCCAGCAGCCTTCAGGGGGCAAACACCGGGGAGCCGTTTTTT.

In its sample, this clonotype was seen once. The J gene is TRBJ2-7, the V gene TRBV20-1, with a weak D call TRBD2 (6 bases). This CDR3 spans 13 amino acids. Germline V gene data show CDR1 as DFQATT and CDR2 as SNEGSKA (reference sequence). Trimming removed 1 base from V and 5 bases from J, with 12 bases in between. The DNA of the CDR3 is TGCAGTGCTAGAGGACTAGTCCGCGACGAGCAGTACTTC. Protein: CSARGLVRDEQYF.

The rearrangement joins TRBV4-3 to TRBJ2-1, with 11 bases that match TRBD2. Unmatched junction bases numbered 3, after V lost 0 bases and J lost 5 bases. The germline gives CDR1 LGHNA, CDR2 YSLEER. This CDR3 is 16 amino acids long. CDR3 in amino acids: CASSQELAGANNEQFF. CDR3 nucleotides: TGCGCCAGCAGCCAAGAACTAGCGGGAGCCAACAATGAGCAGTTCTTC.

The chain joins TRBV7-9 to TRBJ2-1; the match to TRBD1 covers 7 bases. This CDR3 is built from 14 residues. CDR1 is SEHNR, CDR2 FQNEAQ, per germline (reference sequence). V gave up 5 bases and J gave up 5 bases; unmatched junction bases: 6. The CDR3 loop reads CASSPWTGDNEQFF. CDR3 DNA: TGTGCCAGCAGCCCCTGGACAGGAGACAATGAGCAGTTCTTC. Full variable domain (remainder filled in from reference TRBV7-9 and TRBJ2-1): DTGVSQNPRHKITKRGQNVTFRCDPISEHNRLYWYRQTLGQGPEFLTYFQNEAQLEKSRLLSDRFSAERPKGSFSTLEIQRTEQGDSAMYLCASSPWTGDNEQFFGPGTRLTVL.

The chain is built from TRBV4-3 and TRBJ1-1; tentative D call: TRBD1 (5 bases). Trimming cost V 1 base and J 5 bases, with 8 bases left between them. The length of the CDR3 is 13 residues. Germline V gene data show CDR1 as LGHNA and CDR2 as YSLEER. The CDR3 here is CASSQGGVTEAFF. The CDR3 DNA reads as TGCGCCAGCAGCCAAGGAGGGGTTACTGAAGCTTTCTTT.

The chain links TRBV7-8 to TRBJ2-1; 9 bases map to TRBD2. This CDR3 region has 14 residues. After removal of 5 bases from V and 3 bases from J, the junction contained 2 bases not matched to a gene. Germline V gene sequence: CDR1 SGHVS, CDR2 FQNEAQ. The CDR3 DNA sequence: TGTGCCAGCAGCCAGCGGGAGGTCTACAATGAGCAGTTCTTC. It is translated as CASSQREVYNEQFF.

The gene calls are TRBV7-3 and TRBJ2-1; D remains unclear. Per the germline V gene, CDR1 is SGHTA and CDR2 is FQGTGA. The CDR3 consists of 17 residues. V was cut by 1 base and J by 4 bases, with 17 bases left in between. CDR3 residues: CASSLMATPSPYNEQFF. The CDR3 coding sequence is TGTGCCAGCAGCTTAATGGCGACCCCTTCCCCTTACAATGAGCAGTTCTTC.

This clonotype was detected a few times. The rearrangement links TRBV6-1 to TRBJ1-2; D not certain. V gave up 2 bases and J gave up 7 bases, with 11 bases separating them. CDR1 is MNHNS and CDR2 is SASEGT in the germline V gene. The CDR3 is made up of 13 amino acids. The CDR3 here is CASSEFPSAGYTF. The CDR3 region has the DNA TGTGCCAGCAGTGAATTCCCTTCGGCTGGCTACACCTTC.

There are a few counts of this clonotype. The chain joins TRBV28 to TRBJ2-5; no firm D call. V was cut by 1 base and J by 5 bases, with 14 bases left in between. The CDR3 contains 15 residues. The germline V gene encodes CDR1 MDHEN and CDR2 SYDVKM. The CDR3, as DNA: TGTGCCAGCAGTTTATTGGGCCGGCGTCTGGAGACCCAGTACTTC. Its protein product is CASSLLGRRLETQYF.

V usage is TRBV20-1 and J usage is TRBJ1-2; D gene ambiguous. The length of the CDR3 is 15 residues. With 6 bases removed from V and 4 bases from J, the gap between germline ends came to 21 bases. Germline values: CDR1 DFQATT, CDR2 SNEGSKA (reference sequence). CDR3 bases: TGCAGTGCAACCGAACCCCGGGGTTCGCTCTATGGCTACACCTTC. The encoded protein is CSATEPRGSLYGYTF.